Below, 7 T cell receptor beta chains from the same sample are listed, as sequenced in a study of cytomegalovirus exposure and HLA in healthy donors. With 60 Vbeta and 13 Jbeta primers, the PCR was carried out. Profiled with immunoSEQ multiplex PCR; TCRdb holds only in-frame clones, not every one. The sample has 150,000 to 200,000 clones, roughly 84% seen once. Material for sequencing was PBMCs. The receptors here all came from a man aged 25 to 40 in good health and CMV-seronegative.

The chain joins TRBV29-1 to TRBJ1-2, with TRBD1 identical over 7 bases. With 5 bases clipped from V and 2 bases from J, the junction kept 5 bases outside the gene matches. The CDR3 extends over 13 amino acids. Per the germline V gene, CDR1 is SQVTM and CDR2 is ANQGSEA. Written as DNA, the CDR3 is TGCAGCGTTTTAAGGGGGCTCAACTATGGCTACACCTTC. Residues: CSVLRGLNYGYTF.

The rearrangement links TRBV30 to TRBJ1-1, with D possibly TRBD1 on 5 matching bases. The CDR3 length is 13 residues. The germline V and J ends were trimmed by 5 bases and 3 bases, with 13 bases remaining between them. Per the germline V gene, CDR1 is GTSNPN and CDR2 is SVGIG (reference sequence). CDR3 sequence: CAWGPKGYTEAFF. CDR3 bases: TGTGCCTGGGGCCCCAAGGGGTACACTGAAGCTTTCTTT.

The rearrangement uses TRBV7-2 and TRBJ1-4, with a possible D match to TRBD1 (5 bases). The CDR3 runs to 15 residues. Germline lookup yields CDR1 SGHTA and CDR2 FQGNSA. Trimming removed 5 bases at V and 3 bases at J, with 13 bases between. CDR3 DNA sequence: TGTGCCAGCAGCATATCGGGACTATCTAATGAAAAACTGTTTTTT. Its translation is CASSISGLSNEKLFF.

The gene calls are TRBV7-3 and TRBJ2-7; TRBD2 agrees at 9 bases. The CDR3 is 14 residues long. The germline V gene encodes CDR1 SGHTA and CDR2 FQGTGA. The J segment lost 6 bases and the V segment lost 1 base, leaving 4 bases of the junction unmatched. CDR3 loop: CASSLNSGSREQYF. For the CDR3, the DNA is TGTGCCAGCAGCTTAAATAGCGGGAGTCGCGAGCAGTACTTC.

This sequence joins TRBV7-9 and TRBJ2-3; D perhaps matches TRBD2 (6 bases). This CDR3 contains 14 residues. CDR1 SEHNR and CDR2 FQNEAQ come from the germline V gene (reference sequence). Trimming stripped 7 bases from V and 2 bases from J, with 13 bases between. CDR3: CASTLAVSTDTQYF. CDR3 coding DNA: TGTGCCAGCACACTAGCAGTCTCCACAGATACGCAGTATTTT.

The CDR3 protein is CASSLDGLAGQETQYF. The CDR3 nucleotides read TGTGCCAGCAGCTTAGACGGACTAGCGGGGCAAGAGACCCAGTACTTC. The chain has TRBV11-3 and TRBJ2-5; TRBD2 matches 12 bases. This CDR3 comprises 16 residues. Germline CDR1 reads SGHNT; CDR2 reads YENEEA. The V and J ends lost 0 bases and 2 bases, in that order; junction bases with no gene match: 1. The full variable domain, completed using reference TRBV11-3 and TRBJ2-5, is EAGVVQSPRYKIIEKKQPVAFWCNPISGHNTLYWYLQNLGQGPELLIRYENEEAVDDSQLPKDRFSAERLKGVDSTLKIQPAELGDSAVYLCASSLDGLAGQETQYFGPGTRLLVL.

The sample holds a few counts of this clone. The rearrangement joins TRBV29-1 to TRBJ1-5, with D possibly matching TRBD1 (6 bases). The ends were cut back, 4 bases at V and 3 bases at J, with 16 bases in the middle. The CDR3 spans 15 residues. CDR1 is SQVTM, CDR2 ANQGSEA, per germline. CDR3 sequence (DNA): TGCAGCGTTGGAGAGACCACAGGGAACAATCAGCCCCAGCATTTT. Its protein product is CSVGETTGNNQPQHF.